This T cell receptor beta chain was captured in a study of cytomegalovirus exposure and HLA in healthy donors. Method: immunoSEQ multiplex PCR; TCRdb's copy keeps in-frame clones and lacks some. The data hold roughly 56,000 clones, with 89% observed a single time. Per the germline V gene, CDR1 is LNHDA and CDR2 is SQIVND (reference sequence). The CDR3 sequence is 12 residues long. V lost 9 bases and J 7 bases, leaving 15 bases between the germline ends. The chain carries TRBV19 and TRBJ1-2; D is unclear. The clonotype comes from a woman aged 18-30 years in good health and CMV-seronegative. The sequenced sample consisted of PBMCs. The CDR3 DNA is TGTGCCAGGGGTGCGATGACATCTGGCTACACCTTC. It encodes CARGAMTSGYTF.